One sample yielded the 15 T cell receptor beta chains listed below, sequenced in a study of T cell repertoires in cytomegalovirus infection. What these receptors recognize is not known. MiXCR, run by TCRdb on the reads, gives a single entry per CDR3 protein. The profile shows about 60,000 distinct CDR3 sequences, 25% to 40% of them singletons. Sequenced input: PBMCs, sequenced either directly or after in vitro stimulation (not recorded which). The receptors were sampled from a human donor in good health (CMV status not recorded). Some clones in this sample may be carry-over from other donors' samples.

The sample holds many counts of this clonotype. This CDR3 is CASSWASGRQETQYF. CDR3 in DNA: TGTGCCAGCAGTTGGGCTAGCGGGCGCCAAGAGACCCAGTACTTC. The gene calls are TRBV7-2 and TRBJ2-5; 8 bases are a match to TRBD2. V trimming: 6 bases; J trimming: 1 base; junction bases outside the gene matches: 7. The germline CDR1 and CDR2 sequences are SGHTA and FQGNSA. The CDR3 contains 15 residues.

The chain has TRBV6-8 and TRBJ1-1; 8 bases are a match to TRBD1. The junction had 8 bases not matched to a gene; V was cut back by 7 bases and J by 4 bases. Germline V CDR1 and CDR2: MNHGY, SAAAGT. The CDR3 has 14 amino acids. The CDR3 region is CASIPPGTGTEAFF. CDR3 in DNA: TGTGCCAGCATCCCACCCGGGACAGGCACTGAAGCTTTCTTT.

The chain combines TRBV5-4 with TRBJ2-3, with a weak D call TRBD2 (5 bases). This CDR3 region has 16 residues. Trimming shortened V by 4 bases and J by 3 bases, and 18 bases separated the two germline ends. Germline CDR1 SGHNT, CDR2 YYREEE (reference sequence). This CDR3 reads CASSNRPGKGTDTQYF. DNA of the CDR3: TGTGCCAGCAGCAACCGCCCGGGGAAGGGAACAGATACGCAGTATTTT.

This clonotype was recorded many times. The rearrangement joins TRBV4-3 to TRBJ1-1; 10 nucleotides align to TRBD1. The CDR3 spans 19 residues. The V and J ends lost 2 bases and 0 bases, in that order; junction bases with no gene match: 12. Germline CDR1 LGHNA, CDR2 YSLEER. The chain's CDR3 is CASSQSLRTGGSMNTEAFF. The DNA of the CDR3 is TGCGCCAGCAGCCAATCCCTTCGGACAGGGGGAAGTATGAACACTGAAGCTTTCTTT.

V and J are TRBV7-6 and TRBJ1-1, with D tentatively TRBD1 (6 bases). Trimming left V 5 bases short and J 1 base short, with 11 bases between. The germline CDR1 and CDR2 sequences are SGHVS and FNYEAQ. This CDR3 has 14 residues. CDR3 loop: CASSRGQRNTEAFF. CDR3 sequence (DNA): TGTGCCAGCAGCCGCGGACAGAGGAACACTGAAGCTTTCTTT.

This clonotype was seen many times. J is TRBJ1-6 and V is TRBV7-9; the D is unclear. V was cut by 4 bases and J by 0 bases, with 16 bases left in between. Looked up from germline, CDR1 is SEHNR and CDR2 is FQNEAQ (reference sequence). The length of the CDR3 is 18 residues. CDR3 nucleotides: TGTGCCAGCAGCTATATCGCCAGCCCCAGCTCCTATAATTCACCCCTCCACTTT. Translating it yields CASSYIASPSSYNSPLHF.

The table lists this clonotype with a few counts. The germline gene is not matched at one end of the junction; a read error may be the cause. J is TRBJ2-1 and V is TRBV5-4, with 14 nucleotides matching TRBD2. This CDR3 is built from 14 residues. CDR1 and CDR2 (germline): SGHNT, YYREEE (reference sequence). Here the CDR3 reads CASSAGLAGDPPPF. The DNA of the CDR3 is TGTGCCAGCAGCGCGGGACTAGCGGGAGACCCCCCCCCCTTC.

The CDR3 nucleotides are TGCGCCAGCAGCTTGTGGCCGGGGGGTATGGACGAGCAGTACTTC. It yields the protein CASSLWPGGMDEQYF. The chain has TRBV5-1 and TRBJ2-7, with 7 bases matching TRBD2. V lost 1 base and J lost 5; bases outside the gene matches: 9. The CDR3 is 15 residues long. CDR1 and CDR2 from the germline V gene are SGHRS and YFSETQ.

This chain connects TRBV6-2 or TRBV6-3 to TRBJ1-1; D is uncertain. The V and J ends lost 6 bases and 0 bases respectively, with 5 bases between them. CDR3 length equals 12 residues. The germline gives CDR1 MNHEY, CDR2 SVGEGT. The CDR3 DNA reads TGTGCCAGCAGCACTATGAACACTGAAGCTTTCTTT. Translating it yields CASSTMNTEAFF.

This clonotype was seen more than once but under ten times. The rearrangement links TRBV7-2 to TRBJ2-3; D unresolved. This CDR3 spans 14 amino acids. The V end lost 1 base, the J end lost 4 bases, and 9 bases lay between the germline ends. Per germline, CDR1 SGHTA and CDR2 FQGNSA. Written as DNA, the CDR3 is TGTGCCAGCAGCTTAGGGGGTCGCGCAGATACGCAGTATTTT. Translation gives CASSLGGRADTQYF.

This clonotype came up a few times. This chain uses TRBV6-5 with TRBJ1-5; tentatively, D is TRBD1 (5 bases). CDR1 and CDR2 (germline): MNHEY, SVGAGI. The CDR3 spans 14 residues. V gave up 0 bases and J gave up 7 bases, with 10 bases separating them. In DNA form, the CDR3 reads TGTGCCAGCAGTTACTCAAGGGGAAGGCAGCCCCAGCATTTT. This gives the protein CASSYSRGRQPQHF.

This clonotype was seen at least ten times. The J gene is TRBJ1-6, the V gene TRBV7-2; the D is unclear. The CDR3 extends over 14 amino acids. Trimming removed 4 bases from V and 9 bases from J, with 13 bases in between. Germline-derived CDR1 and CDR2 are SGHTA and FQGNSA. In nucleotides, the CDR3 is TGTGCCAGCAGCTACGGTCTCTCCCTTTCACCCCTCCACTTT. Its translation: CASSYGLSLSPLHF.

The chain employs TRBV27 and TRBJ2-7, with D perhaps TRBD2 (5 bases). V lost 5 bases and J 3 bases, leaving 11 bases between the germline ends. The germline V gene has CDR1 MNHEY and CDR2 SMNVEV (reference sequence). There are 13 residues in the CDR3. CDR3: CASSPSGYYEQYF. In DNA, the CDR3 is TGTGCCAGCAGTCCTTCGGGGTACTACGAGCAGTACTTC.

The J gene is TRBJ1-5, the V gene TRBV6-6; 8 positions agree with TRBD1. The V gene end was trimmed by 4 bases and the J gene end by 5 bases; junction bases not matched to a gene: 4. Germline V gene lookup returns CDR1 MNHNY and CDR2 SVGAGI (reference sequence). The CDR3 length is 14 residues. The CDR3 is CASSWAQGDQPQHF. In DNA, the CDR3 is TGTGCCAGCAGTTGGGCACAGGGGGATCAGCCCCAGCATTTT.

The gene calls are TRBV10-3 and TRBJ2-5; D possibly uses TRBD1 or TRBD2 (5 bases each). V dropped 6 bases and J dropped 4 bases, with 18 bases sitting between them. The CDR3 consists of 15 residues. Germline V gene sequence: CDR1 ENHRY, CDR2 SYGVKD. The CDR3 reads CAIRSQGPGGETQYF. For the CDR3, the DNA is TGTGCCATCAGATCTCAGGGCCCCGGAGGAGAGACCCAGTACTTC.